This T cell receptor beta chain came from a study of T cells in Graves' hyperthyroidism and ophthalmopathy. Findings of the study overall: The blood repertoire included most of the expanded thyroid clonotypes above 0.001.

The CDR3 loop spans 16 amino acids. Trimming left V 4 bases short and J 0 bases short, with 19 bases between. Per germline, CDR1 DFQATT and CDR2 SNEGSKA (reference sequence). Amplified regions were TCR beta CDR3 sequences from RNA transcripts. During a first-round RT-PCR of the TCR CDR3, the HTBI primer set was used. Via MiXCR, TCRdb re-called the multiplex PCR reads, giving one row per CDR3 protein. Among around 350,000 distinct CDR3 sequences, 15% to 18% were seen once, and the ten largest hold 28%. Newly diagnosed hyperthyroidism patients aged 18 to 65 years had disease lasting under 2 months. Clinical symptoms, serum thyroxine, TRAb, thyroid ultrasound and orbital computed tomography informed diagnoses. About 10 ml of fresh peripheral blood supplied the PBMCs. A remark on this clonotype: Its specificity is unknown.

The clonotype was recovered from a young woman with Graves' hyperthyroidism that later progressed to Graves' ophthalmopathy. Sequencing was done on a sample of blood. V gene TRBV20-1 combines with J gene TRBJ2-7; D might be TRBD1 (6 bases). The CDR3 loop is CSATGTNYYSSYEQYF. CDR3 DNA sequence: TGCAGTGCTACCGGGACAAACTATTACAGCTCCTACGAGCAGTACTTC.